The next 7 T cell receptor beta chains were all read from a single sample in a study of blood T cell repertoires in COVID-19. Measured with immunoSEQ multiplex PCR; TCRdb has only the in-frame clones, and not every one. The sample yields over 400,000 clones, 85% to 90% seen once. Sequencing input: peripheral blood. The origin of the receptors is a woman aged 45-60 years with COVID-19, enrolled during active disease.

The chain links TRBV27 to TRBJ1-1; D is uncertain. Germline V gene sequence: CDR1 MNHEY, CDR2 SMNVEV (reference sequence). Trimming shortened V by 6 bases and J by 5 bases, and 10 bases separated the two germline ends. The CDR3 contains 12 residues. The CDR3 DNA is TGTGCCAGCAGGGTAGGAGGGACTGAAGCTTTCTTT. The encoded protein is CASRVGGTEAFF.

The chain combines TRBV5-6 with TRBJ1-2; 7 bases align to TRBD1. The CDR3 extends over 16 amino acids. The J segment lost 3 bases and the V segment lost 6 bases, leaving 14 bases of the junction unmatched. In germline, CDR1 is SGHDT, CDR2 YYEEEE. The CDR3 DNA is TGTGCCAGCACGGGACAGAGACTAAACTACGACTATGGCTACACCTTC. This translates into CASTGQRLNYDYGYTF.

The V and J genes are TRBV18 and TRBJ2-3, with 7 positions matching TRBD1. The CDR3 sequence is 13 residues long. Unmatched junction bases numbered 2, after V lost 4 bases and J lost 4 bases. CDR1 is KGHSH and CDR2 is LQKENI in the germline V gene. The CDR3 DNA reads TGTGCCAGCTCACAGGGGGCAGCAGATACGCAGTATTTT. It is translated as CASSQGAADTQYF. The whole variable domain, remainder taken from reference TRBV18 and TRBJ2-3, is NAGVMQNPRHLVRRRGQEARLRCSPMKGHSHVYWYRQLPEEGLKFMVYLQKENIIDESGMPKERFSAEFPKEGPSILRIQQVVRGDSAAYFCASSQGAADTQYFGPGTRLTVL.

The chain employs TRBV6-1 and TRBJ1-1; unclear D gene. CDR1 MNHNS and CDR2 SASEGT come from the germline V gene. The V end lost 3 bases, the J end lost 7 bases, and 12 bases lay between the germline ends. The CDR3 has 13 amino acids. As DNA, the CDR3 is TGTGCCAGCAGTGATTGGGTGCAGCGTGAAGCTTTCTTT. Protein: CASSDWVQREAFF.

The chain is built from TRBV7-9 and TRBJ2-4, with D possibly matching TRBD2 (5 bases). The CDR3 extends over 15 amino acids. Germline CDR1 SEHNR, CDR2 FQNEAQ (reference sequence). Trimming took 3 bases from V and 0 from J, leaving 9 bases between them. CDR3 nucleotides: TGTGCCAGCAGCTTCTCCGGACTAGCCAAAAACATTCAGTACTTC. Its protein product is CASSFSGLAKNIQYF.

The genes are TRBV4-2 and TRBJ2-1; TRBD2 matches at 7 bases. CDR3 length: 15 amino acids. Unmatched junction bases numbered 9, after V lost 4 bases and J lost 6 bases. Germline V gene data show CDR1 as LGHNA and CDR2 as YNFKEQ. The DNA of the CDR3 is TGTGCCAGCAGCCCTTTCCTGGGGGGGGTCAATGAGCAGTTCTTC. Amino acid sequence: CASSPFLGGVNEQFF.

The rearrangement uses TRBV6-6 and TRBJ2-5; the match to TRBD2 covers 10 bases. The germline V gene encodes CDR1 MNHNY and CDR2 SVGAGI (reference sequence). The CDR3 spans 18 residues. Losses at the gene ends were 5 bases for V and 1 base for J; bases not matched to a gene: 13. DNA for the CDR3: TGTGCCAGCAGTCTAAATAGCGGGGGGCTAAATCTCCAAGAGACCCAGTACTTC. Translating it yields CASSLNSGGLNLQETQYF.